The 23 T cell receptor beta chains listed next were all sequenced from one sample in a study of CD8+ T cells in alopecia areata. RNA was extracted and reverse transcribed into cDNA as the sequencing template. Clones were read by immunoSEQ multiplex PCR, and TCRdb kept only the in-frame ones, dropping some. The table has 120,000 or so clones, about 57% seen once; the top ten hold less than 5.5%. The sequenced sample was CD4+ T cells sorted from blood, obtained at week 0. Receptors originate from a human donor with alopecia areata.

The chain is built from TRBV19 and TRBJ1-5; TRBD1 matches 10 bases. CDR1 is LNHDA and CDR2 is SQIVND in the germline V gene (reference sequence). The CDR3 extends over 17 amino acids. Trimming cost V 7 bases and J 6 bases; bases outside gene matches: 15. The CDR3 region is CASNPGVRQGATQPQHF. CDR3 coding DNA: TGTGCCAGTAACCCCGGTGTTAGACAGGGGGCTACTCAGCCCCAGCATTTT.

Only one count was recorded for this clone. This chain joins TRBV11-1 and TRBJ2-3, with a tentative D call TRBD2 (6 bases). The CDR3 is 15 amino acids. V was pared by 4 bases and J by 0 bases, with 11 bases between. Per germline, CDR1 SGHAT and CDR2 FQDESV (reference sequence). CDR3 nucleotide sequence: TGTGCCAGCAGCTACAGCGGGTACAGCACAGATACGCAGTATTTT. This codes for CASSYSGYSTDTQYF.

The rearrangement uses TRBV4-3 and TRBJ1-2, with D unclear. The length of the CDR3 is 16 residues. Looked up from germline, CDR1 is LGHNA and CDR2 is YSLEER. Deletions cut 0 bases from V and 3 bases from J, with 14 bases between. The chain's CDR3 is CASSQELGRPDYGYTF. The CDR3 DNA follows: TGCGCCAGCAGCCAAGAATTGGGCCGGCCAGACTATGGCTACACCTTC.

This clone showed up just a few times. The V and J genes are TRBV7-3 and TRBJ2-1; D is unclear. CDR1 and CDR2 from the germline V gene are SGHTA and FQGTGA. V dropped 1 base and J dropped 10 bases, with 11 bases sitting between them. The CDR3 is made up of 13 amino acids. CDR3 region: CASSLNHQSEQFF. The CDR3 region has the DNA TGTGCCAGCAGCTTAAACCACCAGTCCGAGCAGTTCTTC.

The chain has TRBV4-1 and TRBJ2-7, with D maybe TRBD1 (6 bases). Trimming left V 6 bases short and J 4 bases short, with 25 bases between. Per the germline V gene, CDR1 is MGHRA and CDR2 is YSYEKL. CDR3 length: 17 residues. CDR3 region: CASRPTFQQGVFYEQYF. The CDR3 coding sequence is TGCGCCAGCAGACCAACCTTTCAACAGGGCGTCTTTTACGAGCAGTACTTC.

This sequence joins TRBV4-3 and TRBJ2-2; TRBD2 agrees at 11 bases. The germline gives CDR1 LGHNA, CDR2 YSLEER. Trimming at V came to 4 bases and at J to 4 bases, leaving 11 bases not matched to a gene. This CDR3 is 18 amino acids long. This chain's CDR3 is CASSPGLAAVRGTGELFF. CDR3 coding DNA: TGCGCCAGCAGCCCGGGACTAGCGGCCGTCCGGGGCACCGGGGAGCTGTTTTTT.

The chain uses TRBV11-2 and TRBJ2-5, with D perhaps matching TRBD1 (5 bases). The length of the CDR3 is 15 residues. Germline CDR1 reads SGHAT; CDR2 reads FQNNGV. Between the trimmed V and J ends, which lost 5 bases and 2 bases, there was a span of 15 bases. The CDR3 loop is CASSTTALLQETQYF. In DNA form, the CDR3 reads TGTGCCAGCAGCACGACAGCACTCCTACAAGAGACCCAGTACTTC.

The chain recombines TRBV29-1 with TRBJ2-3; 8 bases are shared with TRBD2. The V and J ends lost 8 bases and 3 bases, in that order; junction bases with no gene match: 10. The germline V gene encodes CDR1 SQVTM and CDR2 ANQGSEA. The CDR3 runs to 14 residues. CDR3 protein: CSSPGGHGTDTQYF. As DNA, the CDR3 is TGCAGCAGCCCGGGGGGGCATGGTACAGATACGCAGTATTTT.

This chain uses TRBV6-1 with TRBJ1-1; 9 bases are shared with TRBD1. There are 17 residues in the CDR3. Germline V gene sequence: CDR1 MNHNS, CDR2 SASEGT. V lost 3 bases, J lost 0 bases, and 8 bases stayed unmatched. The CDR3 sequence is CASSEFGTGPLNTEAFF. CDR3 DNA: TGTGCCAGCAGTGAGTTCGGGACAGGGCCCTTGAACACTGAAGCTTTCTTT.

This clone was recorded a few times. The V call is TRBV7-9, the J call TRBJ2-1; D gene ambiguous. Deletions cut 1 base from V and 12 bases from J, with 16 bases between. The length of the CDR3 is 14 residues. The germline V gene has CDR1 SEHNR and CDR2 FQNEAQ (reference sequence). The CDR3 spells CASSLDFGSSGQFF. CDR3 bases: TGTGCCAGCAGCTTAGATTTCGGGTCTAGTGGGCAGTTCTTC.

This clone was seen a handful of times. In DNA, the CDR3 is TGTGCCAGCAGTTTATCCACCCCTGGCCTCTATGGCTACACCTTC. It specifies CASSLSTPGLYGYTF. The chain joins TRBV28 to TRBJ1-2; D gene unclear. The germline V and J ends were trimmed by 1 base and 4 bases, with 13 bases remaining between them. This CDR3 contains 15 residues. From germline, CDR1 is MDHEN and CDR2 SYDVKM.

This chain uses TRBV5-1 with TRBJ2-3; TRBD2 might be the D (6 bases). Trimming left V 4 bases short and J 6 bases short, with 15 bases between. The CDR3 contains 14 residues. From germline, CDR1 is SGHRS and CDR2 YFSETQ. The CDR3 DNA follows: TGCGCCAGCAGCGGAGGGACGGGGGTTGATACGCAGTATTTT. It codes for CASSGGTGVDTQYF.

V is TRBV4-1 and J is TRBJ2-1; perhaps D is TRBD1 or TRBD2 (5 bases each). This CDR3 has 15 amino acids. V lost 4 bases to trimming and J lost 1 base, with 11 bases between them. Germline loops: CDR1 MGHRA, CDR2 YSYEKL. CDR3 region: CASSPGLASYNEQFF. CDR3 sequence (DNA): TGCGCCAGCAGCCCAGGGCTAGCTTCCTACAATGAGCAGTTCTTC.

This clone came up a few times. The chain couples TRBV6-5 to TRBJ2-1; D unclear. In germline, CDR1 is MNHEY, CDR2 SVGAGI. CDR3 length: 11 amino acids. Trimming took 8 bases from V and 8 from J, leaving 10 bases between them. The CDR3 nucleotides are TGTGCCAGCGGGCTAAGGGATGAGCAGTTCTTC. Protein sequence: CASGLRDEQFF.

This clone was counted only a few times. The chain recombines TRBV7-2 with TRBJ2-5, with 15 nucleotides matching TRBD2. The CDR3 contains 15 residues. Germline lookup yields CDR1 SGHTA and CDR2 FQGNSA. V lost 5 bases and J lost 4; bases outside the gene matches: 2. The CDR3 region has the DNA TGTGCCAGCAGCGGACTAGCGGGGGGGCGAGAGACCCAGTACTTC. This sequence encodes CASSGLAGGRETQYF.

The V call is TRBV7-9, the J call TRBJ1-1; possible D gene TRBD1, 5 bases. Germline CDR1 SEHNR, CDR2 FQNEAQ (reference sequence). This CDR3 is 15 amino acids long. Trimming stripped 5 bases from V and 3 bases from J, with 16 bases between. In DNA form, the CDR3 reads TGTGCCAGCAGCCTAAAAGTGGTGGGGGACACTGAAGCTTTCTTT. Translation gives CASSLKVVGDTEAFF.

This chain uses TRBV4-3 with TRBJ2-3; TRBD2 matches 16 bases. The trim removed 4 bases at V and 4 bases at J, leaving 11 bases unmatched. Per the germline V gene, CDR1 is LGHNA and CDR2 is YSLEER. CDR3 size: 19 residues. The CDR3 loop reads CASSRRGTSGRAVADTQYF. The CDR3 DNA reads as TGCGCCAGCAGCCGCCGCGGGACTAGCGGGAGGGCCGTCGCAGATACGCAGTATTTT.

V gene TRBV27 combines with J gene TRBJ1-2; D is possibly TRBD1 (5 bases). Germline V gives CDR1 MNHEY, CDR2 SMNVEV (reference sequence). The CDR3 extends over 13 amino acids. With 6 bases removed from V and 7 bases from J, the gap between germline ends came to 15 bases. CDR3 protein: CASSSSGRSGYTF. CDR3 nucleotides: TGTGCCAGCAGCTCGTCGGGGCGCTCTGGCTACACCTTC.

V usage is TRBV2 and J usage is TRBJ1-2; D gene unclear. Trimming shortened V by 0 bases and J by 6 bases, and 11 bases separated the two germline ends. Germline CDR1 reads SNHLY; CDR2 reads FYNNEI. CDR3 length equals 14 residues. CDR3 nucleotide sequence: TGTGCCAGCAGTGAAGCGGCGGCCGGGGATGGCTACACCTTC. Translation: CASSEAAAGDGYTF.

The rearrangement links TRBV27 to TRBJ2-5, with 7 bases aligning to TRBD1. This CDR3 has 15 amino acids. Germline-derived CDR1 and CDR2 are MNHEY and SMNVEV (reference sequence). With V trimmed by 6 bases and J by 5 bases, 12 bases remained unmatched. CDR3 residues: CASRPTGEQTETQYF. For the CDR3, the DNA is TGTGCCAGCAGACCAACAGGGGAACAAACGGAGACCCAGTACTTC.

The chain joins TRBV14 to TRBJ2-1; D gene uncertain. Germline V gene lookup returns CDR1 SGHDN and CDR2 FVKESK. This CDR3 has 15 residues. Trimming took off 2 bases at V and 5 bases at J, with 13 bases between the two ends. As DNA, the CDR3 is TGTGCCAGCAGCCAAAGACTTGTTTGGGACAATGAGCAGTTCTTC. It translates to CASSQRLVWDNEQFF.

V is TRBV7-9 and J is TRBJ2-5; D might be TRBD2 (5 bases). CDR1 SEHNR and CDR2 FQNEAQ come from the germline V gene (reference sequence). This CDR3 spans 14 amino acids. Trimming shortened V by 6 bases and J by 5 bases, and 16 bases separated the two germline ends. The CDR3 reads CASRSDSHTETQYF. Written as DNA, the CDR3 is TGTGCCAGCAGATCGGACTCCCACACGGAGACCCAGTACTTC.

This chain joins TRBV11-3 and TRBJ2-1, with 7 bases aligning to TRBD2. Germline loops: CDR1 SGHNT, CDR2 YENEEA. The CDR3 has 18 amino acids. The junction had 13 bases not matched to a gene; V was cut back by 1 base and J by 4 bases. The CDR3 sequence is CASSLVYSTLAPYNEQFF. As DNA, the CDR3 is TGTGCCAGCAGCTTAGTATATAGTACACTAGCGCCTTACAATGAGCAGTTCTTC.